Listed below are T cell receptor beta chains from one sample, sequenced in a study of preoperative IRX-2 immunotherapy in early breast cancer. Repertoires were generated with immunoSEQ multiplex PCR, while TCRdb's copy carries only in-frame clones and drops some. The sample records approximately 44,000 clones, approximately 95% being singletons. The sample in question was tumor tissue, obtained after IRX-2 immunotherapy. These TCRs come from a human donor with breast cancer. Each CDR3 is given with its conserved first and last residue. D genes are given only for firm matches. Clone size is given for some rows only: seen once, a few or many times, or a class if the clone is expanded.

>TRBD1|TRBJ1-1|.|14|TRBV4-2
TGTGCCAGCAGCCAAGATCAGGGGGTGGCTGAAGCTTTCTTT
CASSQDQGVAEAFF
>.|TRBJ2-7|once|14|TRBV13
TGTGCCAGCAGCTTCACAGATAGCTCCTACGAGCAGTACTTC
CASSFTDSSYEQYF
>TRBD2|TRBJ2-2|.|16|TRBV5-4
TGTGCCAGCAGCTTGGCCCTGGGGGGGAAGCACGGGGAGCTGTTTTTT
CASSLALGGKHGELFF
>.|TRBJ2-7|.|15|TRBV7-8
TGTGCCAGCAGCTTGTACGGCAGGTCGTCCTACGAGCAGTACTTC
CASSLYGRSSYEQYF
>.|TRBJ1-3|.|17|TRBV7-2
TGTGCCAGCAGCTTAACGTTGGACAGCTTCTCTGGAAACACCATATATTTT
CASSLTLDSFSGNTIYF
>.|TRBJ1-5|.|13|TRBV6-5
TGTGCCAGCAGTTACCGGGGTAACCAGCCCCAGCATTTT
CASSYRGNQPQHF
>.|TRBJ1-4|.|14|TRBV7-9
TGTGCCAGCAGGGAGGACAGTTTTAATGAAAAACTGTTTTTT
CASREDSFNEKLFF
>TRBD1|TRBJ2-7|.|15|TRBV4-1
TGCGCCAGCAGCCAAGACAGGGGGCAGGCCTACGAGCAGTACTTC
CASSQDRGQAYEQYF
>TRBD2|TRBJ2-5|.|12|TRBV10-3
TGTGCCTCTAGCGGAGACCAAGAGACCCAGTACTTC
CASSGDQETQYF
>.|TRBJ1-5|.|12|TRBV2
TGTGCCAGCAGTGGGGACAATCAGCCCCAGCATTTT
CASSGDNQPQHF
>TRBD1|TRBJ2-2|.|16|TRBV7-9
TGTGCCAGCAGCTTAATCGCAGGGGGCGTCACCGGGGAGCTGTTTTTT
CASSLIAGGVTGELFF